This T cell receptor (beta chain) was sequenced in a study of identical twins. Donors were all healthy Caucasians. The V gene's germline CDR1 is SQVTM and CDR2 ANQGSEA. The CDR3 covers 14 residues. Trimming pared 6 bases from V and 0 bases from J, leaving 13 bases between. Template switching added a universal primer site; cDNA carried unique molecular identifiers. TCRdb fed the 5' RACE reads into MiXCR, producing one record per CDR3 protein. The sample lists more than 1.5 million distinct CDR3 sequences, about 32% occurring once. The sample consisted of cord blood. This receptor was identified in a newborn girl in good health. This chain connects TRBV29-1 to TRBJ2-3; D unclear. In DNA form, the CDR3 reads TGCAGCGTACACTGGGGTGCGAGCACAGATACGCAGTATTTT. Protein: CSVHWGASTDTQYF.